These T cell receptor beta chains were read from a single sample in a study of T cell repertoires in cytomegalovirus infection. One entry per CDR3 protein results from TCRdb running MiXCR on the reads. The sample records approximately 590,000 distinct CDR3 sequences, 35% to 50% being singletons. Antigen specificity for these receptors is unknown. The sample here was cultured PBMCs, taken from culture after CMV antigen stimulation. The source is a human donor in good health (CMV status not recorded). Some clones in this sample may be carry-over from other donors' samples. CDR3s include the opening cysteine and the closing phenylalanine or tryptophan.

>TRBJ2-1|TRBV7-2
CASSLRDFPNEQFF
>TRBJ1-5|TRBV7-2
CASSLGWGHSNQPQHF
>TRBJ2-5|TRBV29-1
CSDNRAGETQYF
>TRBJ2-2|TRBV4-2
CASSQWGQGGAGELFF
>TRBJ2-5|TRBV20-1
CSVPTRASGETQYF
>TRBJ2-1|TRBV7-2
CASSPSGSTNNEQFF
>TRBJ1-3|TRBV12-3/TRBV12-4
CASSFRGTGLTESSGNTTYF
>TRBJ2-7|TRBV4-1
CASSLGSINYEQYF
>TRBJ2-1|TRBV27
CASSRPLPSYNEQFF
>TRBJ2-3|TRBV12-3/TRBV12-4
CASSPLAGRGDTQYF
>TRBJ2-1|TRBV20-1
CSVSSGGHEQFF
>TRBJ2-3|TRBV7-8
CASSRDRGDTQYF
>TRBJ2-7|TRBV12-3/TRBV12-4
CASSFRGGTEDEQYF
>TRBJ2-5|TRBV6-2/TRBV6-3
CASKTSGVETQYF
>TRBJ2-5|TRBV7-8
CASSLVRGGLQETQYF
>TRBJ2-7|TRBV7-9
CASSLAGGNSYEQYF
>TRBJ2-7|TRBV6-1
CASSRHRDGPYEQYF
>TRBJ2-7|TRBV27
CASGIKVEQYF
>TRBJ1-2|TRBV7-2
CASSTPGQVFPGYTF
>TRBJ1-3|TRBV7-2
CASSFEGTIYF
>TRBJ2-7|TRBV5-1
CASSFGTGDTYEQYF
>TRBJ2-5|TRBV2
CASSGLAETQYF
>TRBJ2-2|TRBV7-2
CASSLYYTGELFF
>TRBJ2-3|TRBV10-3
CAISEGRGRDTQYF
>TRBJ2-3|TRBV7-8
CASSLLAGSTDTQYF
>TRBJ1-3|TRBV7-6
CASSKNPGQGSGYTIYF
>TRBJ2-1|TRBV11-3
CASSRGLADVSYNEQFF
>TRBJ2-7|TRBV6-1
CASSKTSGPRYEQYF
>TRBJ1-5|TRBV20-1
CSARENFNQPQHF
>TRBJ2-5|TRBV6-2/TRBV6-3
CASKSVAGGPQKTQYF
>TRBJ2-5|TRBV7-8
CASIQAGGLKETQDF
>TRBJ1-3|TRBV11-2
CASSLVRRGRGVPGNTIYF
>TRBJ1-5|TRBV19
CASSMGGFWRNQPQHF
>TRBJ1-6|TRBV7-6
CASSGNLGGRVENSPLHF
>TRBJ2-3|TRBV11-2
CASSLVAGTMNTQYF
>TRBJ2-5|TRBV2
CASSPGRGGETQYF